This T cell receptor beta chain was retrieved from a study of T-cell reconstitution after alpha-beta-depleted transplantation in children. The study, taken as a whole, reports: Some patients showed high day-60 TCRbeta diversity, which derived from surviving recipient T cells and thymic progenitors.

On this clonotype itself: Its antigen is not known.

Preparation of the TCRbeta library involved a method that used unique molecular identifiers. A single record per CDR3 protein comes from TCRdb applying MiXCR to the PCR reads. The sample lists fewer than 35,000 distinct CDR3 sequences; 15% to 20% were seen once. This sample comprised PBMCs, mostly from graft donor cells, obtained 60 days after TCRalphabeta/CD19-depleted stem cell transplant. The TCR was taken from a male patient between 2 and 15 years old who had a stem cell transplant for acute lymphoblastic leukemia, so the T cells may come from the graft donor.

CDR3 protein: CASSQEGDRGFGNTIYF. Here the CDR3 DNA reads TGTGCCAGCAGCCAAGAAGGGGACAGGGGCTTTGGAAACACCATATATTTT. V gene TRBV4-2 combines with J gene TRBJ1-3; the match to TRBD1 covers 10 bases. From germline, CDR1 is LGHNA and CDR2 YNFKEQ. This CDR3 is 17 amino acids long. V was pared by 0 bases and J by 3 bases, with 5 bases of the junction left unmatched.